This T cell receptor beta chain was retrieved from a study of cytomegalovirus exposure and HLA in healthy donors. Study-wide background: Roughly 80% of a few hundred genotyped donors fell in the Caucasian-associated ancestry cluster.

Study-level points and caveats: Overall, roughly 150 TCR beta chains were annotated as cytomegalovirus-associated. Confirmation in vitro established that a few CMV-associated chains were specific for CMV antigens. A later analysis associated 16,951 TCR beta sequences with HLA alleles at a 0.05 false discovery rate.

V lost 5 bases, J lost 4 bases, and 7 bases stayed unmatched. The CDR3 contains 14 residues. Looked up from germline, CDR1 is SGHTA and CDR2 is FQGTGA. Details on this clone: The antigen remains unidentified.

PCR involved 60 Vbeta and 13 Jbeta primers. Some clones are missing from TCRdb's copy, which holds only in-frame ones; the method was immunoSEQ multiplex PCR. The top ten hold 2.9% of the sample, which has 170,000 or so clones, around 70% seen once. The sequence came from a male donor in good health and CMV-seronegative. The sequencing sample was made of PBMCs. The chain uses TRBV7-3 and TRBJ2-7; 8 bases are shared with TRBD2. This CDR3 reads CASSPTGTSYEQYF. The CDR3 nucleotides read TGTGCCAGCAGCCCTACCGGGACTAGTTACGAGCAGTACTTC.